This T cell receptor (beta chain) was retrieved from a study of lung T cells in sarcoidosis with Löfgren's syndrome. The overall study: Analyses focused on Löfgren's syndrome patients.

The V end lost 5 bases, the J end lost 6 bases, and 20 bases lay between the germline ends. The CDR3 totals 16 residues. Findings and limits, study-wide: TRBV2 was the preferred pairing partner of TRAV12-1, with similar CDR3s. Sarcoidosis antigen recognition was only suggested, antigen unidentified.

TCRdb re-derived calls from the reads in MiXCR, one entry per CDR3 protein. The sample shows about 19,000 distinct CDR3 sequences, 21% of them seen only once. This clonotype has a count of ten or more. The antigen remains undetermined. Specimen: CD4+ T cells from bronchoalveolar lavage. This chain connects TRBV12-3 or TRBV12-4 to TRBJ2-1; possible D gene TRBD2, 6 bases. The receptor's source is a human donor with sarcoidosis (Löfgren's syndrome or another form), or a control subject (not recorded which). This chain's CDR3 is CASSPPGGRRGNEQFF. DNA of the CDR3: TGTGCCAGCAGTCCTCCCGGAGGGAGAAGGGGCAATGAGCAGTTCTTC.